This T cell receptor (beta chain) was documented in a study of T cell repertoires in cytomegalovirus infection. About this clonotype itself: The antigen is undetermined.

Study results and limitations: Identification of carriers of CMV plus the relevant HLA was performed using cumulative public TCR beta family frequency.

MiXCR, applied by TCRdb to the reads, yields one record per CDR3 protein. The sample has around 100,000 distinct CDR3 sequences; 16% are singletons. The CDR3 runs to 18 residues. The ends lost 5 bases at V and 3 bases at J; junction bases unmatched: 19. Germline assignment: CDR1 MNHEY and CDR2 SVGEGT. V gene TRBV6-2 or TRBV6-3 combines with J gene TRBJ2-7; TRBD1 matches at 7 bases. This clonotype originated in a human donor in good health (CMV status not recorded). Some clones in this sample may be carry-over from other donors' samples. Sequencing input: PBMCs. The CDR3 DNA sequence: TGTGCCAGCAGTCCTACCCCCTTGACAGGGAAAACGAGCTACGAGCAGTACTTC. It yields the protein CASSPTPLTGKTSYEQYF.